These 22 T cell receptor beta chains came from one sample sequenced in a study of T cells in women clearing cervical HPV infection. Profiling relied on immunoSEQ multiplex PCR, and the TCRdb table lists in-frame clones only, not all of them. The table lists roughly 14,000 clones. Sequenced sample: blood buffy coat. These receptors were collected from a woman between 18 and 70 years old with a cervical HPV16 infection that either progressed to CIN3+ or cleared (not recorded which).

As concerns this clone: The CDR3 goes on 3 residues after the read ends, and that part is filled in from the germline J gene. The chain has TRBV7-2 and TRBJ1-2; D call uncertain. Germline assignment: CDR1 SGHTA and CDR2 FQGNSA. This CDR3 contains 14 residues. The CDR3 DNA, read in part, is TGTGCCAGCAGCCGCACTCGACTAGATCACGAC. It encodes CASSRTRLDHD. The complete CDR3 reads CASSRTRLDHDYTF.

This clone ranks as medium-sized in terms of frequency. The read terminates 3 residues before the CDR3 end, so the remaining end is supplied by the germline J gene. The chain has TRBV10-3 and TRBJ2-7; D is unresolved. Trimming took 3 bases from V and 0 from J, leaving 6 bases between them. CDR1 and CDR2 from the germline V gene are ENHRY and SYGVKD. The CDR3 runs 13 residues. The CDR3 DNA, read in part, is TGTGCCATCAGTGACACAGACTCCTACGAG. The encoded protein is CAISDTDSYE. The whole CDR3 protein is CAISDTDSYEQYF.

On this clone itself: The sequence runs out 3 residues before the end of the CDR3; the remainder is reconstructed from the germline J gene. The V gene is TRBV28, the J gene TRBJ2-1, with D perhaps TRBD1 (5 bases). V was pared by 3 bases and J by 5 bases, with 11 bases between. The CDR3 totals 14 residues. Germline CDR1 reads MDHEN; CDR2 reads SYDVKM. CDR3 bases read: TGTGCCAGCAGTTTCCGACAGTTCGACAATGAG. It encodes CASSFRQFDNE. The entire CDR3 is CASSFRQFDNEQFF.

As for this clone: The read gets to within 3 residues of the CDR3 end, and the germline J gene fills in the rest. The V gene is TRBV29-1, the J gene TRBJ2-1, with 8 positions matching TRBD2. Looked up from germline, CDR1 is SQVTM and CDR2 is ANQGSEA. CDR3 length: 20 amino acids. V dropped 2 bases and J dropped 0; count of bases not matched to a gene: 18. CDR3 DNA (partial): TGCAGCGTTGAAATGCTTTTAGGAACTAGCGGATACAGCTCCTACAATGAG. Translating it yields CSVEMLLGTSGYSSYNE. The whole CDR3 protein is CSVEMLLGTSGYSSYNEQFF.

Details on this clone: Read data end 3 residues before the CDR3 end; the end is taken from the germline J gene. The V gene is TRBV6-2 or TRBV6-3, the J gene TRBJ2-4; D not resolved. CDR1 is MNHEY and CDR2 is SVGEGT in the germline V gene. CDR3 length: 11 residues. CDR3 DNA, as far as it was read: TGTGCCAGCAGACAGTCCTATGGT. It translates to CASRQSYG. The full CDR3 is CASRQSYGQYF.

Notes on this clone: The missing CDR3 end, 3 residues past where the read stops, is filled in from the germline J gene. The chain recombines TRBV20-1 with TRBJ2-1; 10 bases fit TRBD2. From germline, CDR1 is DFQATT and CDR2 SNEGSKA (reference sequence). The CDR3 extends over 17 amino acids. V gave up 0 bases and J gave up 0 bases; unmatched junction bases: 5. The CDR3 sequence is CSARDSSGRSSYNEQFF. The sequenced part of the CDR3 DNA is TGCAGTGCTAGAGATAGTAGCGGGAGGAGCTCCTACAATGAG.

Comments on this clone: The read gets to within 3 residues of the CDR3 end, and the germline J gene fills in the rest. This chain uses TRBV29-1 with TRBJ1-1, with 7 bases fitting TRBD1. V lost 2 bases and J lost 3; bases outside the gene matches: 6. The germline CDR1 and CDR2 sequences are SQVTM and ANQGSEA. This CDR3 is 14 amino acids long. This chain's CDR3 is CSVENRGNHTEAFF. The sequenced CDR3 bases are TGCAGCGTTGAAAACAGGGGAAATCACACTGAA.

Remarks on this clone: The CDR3 goes on 3 residues after the read ends, and that part is filled in from the germline J gene. The chain uses TRBV11-2 and TRBJ1-1; D is ambiguous. CDR1 is SGHAT and CDR2 is FQNNGV in the germline V gene. The CDR3 contains 12 residues. The sequenced part of the CDR3 DNA is TGTGCCAGCAGCTTAGATCCAGTTCAG. It codes for CASSLDPVQ. The whole CDR3 sequence is CASSLDPVQAFF.

About this clone itself: The germline gene is not matched at one end of the junction; a read error may be the cause. The read gets to within 3 residues of the CDR3 end, and the germline J gene fills in the rest. The rearrangement joins TRBV19 to TRBJ2-7; a possible D gene is TRBD1 (5 bases). CDR3 length equals 14 residues. Germline CDR1 and CDR2: LNHDA and SQIVND (reference sequence). CDR3 DNA, as far as it was read: TGTGCCAGTAGTGTAGAACAGGCTTCCTACGAG. This encodes CASSVEQASYE. The CDR3, in full, reads CASSVEQASYEQYF. The whole variable domain, filled in from reference TRBV19 and TRBJ2-7, reads DGGITQSPKYLFRKEGQNVTLSCEQNLNHDAMYWYRQDPGQGLRLIYYSQIVNDFQKGDIAEGYSVSREKKESFPLTVTSAQKNPTAFYLCASSVEQASYEQYFGPGTRLTVT.

Regarding this clone: The junction differs from germline at one of its ends, possibly a read error. Read coverage stops 3 residues before the CDR3 terminus; the germline J gene supplies the remainder. This specimen includes other DNA sequences encoding the same CDR3. The rearrangement uses TRBV19 and TRBJ1-2; TRBD1 is a possible D gene (5 bases). The CDR3 covers 16 residues. Germline CDR1 LNHDA, CDR2 SQIVND (reference sequence). CDR3 sequence: CASSTLGVLDSYGYTF. CDR3 DNA (partial): TGTGCCAGTAGTACTCTAGGGGTTCTGGATAGCTATGGA.

According to its frequency, this clone is medium-sized. The CDR3 end falls 3 residues outside the read, so it is completed with the germline J gene. The chain is built from TRBV10-1 and TRBJ2-3; 12 bases match TRBD2. The germline CDR1 and CDR2 sequences are WNHNN and SYGVQD (reference sequence). The CDR3 is 17 amino acids. After removal of 5 bases from V and 2 bases from J, the junction contained 8 bases not matched to a gene. Partial CDR3 DNA: TGCGCCAGCAGTTTCAGACTAGCGGGAGACCCCACAGATACG. This encodes CASSFRLAGDPTDT. The CDR3, in full, reads CASSFRLAGDPTDTQYF.

With respect to this clone: The read falls 3 residues short of the CDR3 end, and the missing part is taken from the germline J gene. This sequence joins TRBV18 and TRBJ2-7; D may be TRBD1 (6 bases). Germline V gene sequence: CDR1 KGHSH, CDR2 LQKENI. Between the trimmed V and J ends, which lost 4 bases and 0 bases, there was a span of 19 bases. The CDR3 loop spans 17 amino acids. CDR3 bases read: TGTGCCAGCTCACAAAGTCAAACAGGGTTCAGCTCCTACGAG. Amino acid sequence: CASSQSQTGFSSYE. From start to end, the CDR3 is CASSQSQTGFSSYEQYF.

In regard to this clone: The read stops 3 residues short of the end of the CDR3; the missing end is completed from the germline J gene. This sequence joins TRBV7-9 and TRBJ1-2; D is possibly TRBD1 (6 bases). The germline gives CDR1 SEHNR, CDR2 FQNEAQ (reference sequence). CDR3 length: 14 residues. Trimming stripped 1 base from V and 4 bases from J, with 10 bases between. The sequenced part of the CDR3 DNA is TGTGCCAGCAGCTTAGGGACAGCCACCTATGGC. This encodes CASSLGTATYG. The entire CDR3 protein reads CASSLGTATYGYTF.

On this clone itself: Read sequence stops 3 residues before the CDR3 end, and the germline J gene provides the missing end. The chain couples TRBV7-9 to TRBJ1-2, with D possibly being TRBD1 (6 bases). Germline loops: CDR1 SEHNR, CDR2 FQNEAQ (reference sequence). The CDR3 contains 13 residues. The sequenced CDR3 bases are TGTGCCAGCAGCTCCCCGGGGGGCGACGAC. This encodes CASSSPGGDD. The complete CDR3 protein is CASSSPGGDDYTF.

Of note for this clone: From the germline J gene comes the end of the CDR3, since the read stops 3 residues before it. V and J are TRBV7-8 and TRBJ2-7; 7 bases fit TRBD2. V gave up 5 bases and J gave up 3 bases; unmatched junction bases: 4. Per germline, CDR1 SGHVS and CDR2 FQNEAQ. The CDR3 runs 13 residues. CDR3 loop: CASSSGEDYEQYF. CDR3 DNA, as far as it was read: TGTGCCAGCAGCAGCGGGGAAGACTACGAG.

About this clone: The read ends 3 residues early relative to the CDR3; the germline J gene fills the gap. The rearrangement links TRBV18 to TRBJ2-3; possible D gene TRBD1, 6 bases. CDR1 is KGHSH, CDR2 LQKENI, per germline. The CDR3 is 13 amino acids. CDR3 sequence reads: CASSTGTQETQYF. The sequenced CDR3 bases are TGTGCCAGCTCAACAGGGACGCAAGAGACG. Full variable domain (outside the CDR3, taken from reference TRBV18 and TRBJ2-3): NAGVMQNPRHLVRRRGQEARLRCSPMKGHSHVYWYRQLPEEGLKFMVYLQKENIIDESGMPKERFSAEFPKEGPSILRIQQVVRGDSAAYFCASSTGTQETQYFGPGTRLTVL.

About this clone: The read halts 3 residues ahead of the CDR3 end, with the missing end drawn from the germline J gene. The J gene is TRBJ2-7, the V gene TRBV6-2 or TRBV6-3; no firm D call. This CDR3 is 11 amino acids long. The V end was cut by 6 bases, the J end by 1 base, with 4 bases between. Germline CDR1 MNHEY, CDR2 SVGEGT. CDR3 amino acids: CASRYSYEQYF. CDR3 DNA, as far as it was read: TGTGCCAGCAGGTATTCCTACGAG.

Worth noting for this clone: The read halts 3 residues ahead of the CDR3 end, with the missing end drawn from the germline J gene. The chain uses TRBV20-1 and TRBJ2-3; D possibly corresponds to TRBD1 (6 bases). Per the germline V gene, CDR1 is DFQATT and CDR2 is SNEGSKA (reference sequence). CDR3 length equals 14 residues. The DNA read from the CDR3 is TGCAGTGCTAGAGACGGGACACCGTATCAGCCG. Translated, it gives CSARDGTPYQP. From start to end, the CDR3 is CSARDGTPYQPQYF.

In the case of this clone: The sequenced fragment ends 3 residues before the CDR3 boundary, so the rest is inferred from the germline J gene. V gene TRBV5-1 combines with J gene TRBJ1-2; tentatively, D is TRBD1 (5 bases). The V gene's germline CDR1 is SGHRS and CDR2 YFSETQ. The CDR3 is 16 amino acids. The V end was cut by 0 bases, the J end by 4 bases, with 16 bases between. The CDR3 sequence: CASSLGTKGHPYGYTF. The CDR3 DNA, read in part, is TGCGCCAGCAGCTTGGGGACAAAAGGACACCCCTATGGC.

On this clone: Read data end 3 residues before the CDR3 end; the end is taken from the germline J gene. This chain links TRBV28 with TRBJ1-1; TRBD1 aligns across 10 bases. Germline loops: CDR1 MDHEN, CDR2 SYDVKM. The J segment lost 2 bases and the V segment lost 3 bases, leaving 3 bases of the junction unmatched. This CDR3 contains 15 residues. The CDR3: CASSFGTGVNTEAFF. Partial CDR3 DNA: TGTGCCAGCAGTTTTGGGACAGGGGTAAACACTGAA.

In regard to this clone: The read ends 3 residues shy of where the CDR3 ends; the end is completed using the germline J gene. The chain carries TRBV12-3 or TRBV12-4 and TRBJ1-1, with TRBD1 matching 12 bases. J lost 6 bases, V lost 7 bases, and 12 bases had no gene match. The CDR3 extends over 16 amino acids. The CDR3 region is CASNPGTGGVQAEAFF. Incomplete CDR3 DNA: TGTGCCAGCAACCCTGGGACAGGGGGCGTACAGGCTGAA.

The CDR3 DNA, read in part, is TGTGCCAGCAGTCCCGGGGGGCAGGGCTATAATTCACCC. Encoded protein: CASSPGGQGYNSP. The entire CDR3 sequence reads CASSPGGQGYNSPLHF. This chain links TRBV28 with TRBJ1-6; possibly TRBD1 for D (6 bases). The CDR3 goes on 3 residues after the read ends, and that part is filled in from the germline J gene. The V gene's germline CDR1 is MDHEN and CDR2 SYDVKM. V was cut by 5 bases and J by 3 bases, with 14 bases left in between. The CDR3 runs 16 residues.